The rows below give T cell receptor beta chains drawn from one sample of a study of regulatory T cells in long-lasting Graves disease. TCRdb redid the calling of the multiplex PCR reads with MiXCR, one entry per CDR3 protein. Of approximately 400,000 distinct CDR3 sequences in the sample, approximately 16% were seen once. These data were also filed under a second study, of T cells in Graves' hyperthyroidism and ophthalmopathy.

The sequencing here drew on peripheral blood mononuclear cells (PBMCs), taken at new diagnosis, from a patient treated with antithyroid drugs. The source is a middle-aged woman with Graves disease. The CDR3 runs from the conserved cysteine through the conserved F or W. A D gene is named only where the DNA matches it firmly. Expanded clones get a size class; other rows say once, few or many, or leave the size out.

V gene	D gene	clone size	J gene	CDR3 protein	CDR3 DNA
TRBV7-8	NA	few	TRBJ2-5	CASSSRDAEEETQYF	TGTGCCAGCAGCAGCCGGGACGCCGAGGAAGAGACCCAGTACTTC
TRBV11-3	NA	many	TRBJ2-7	CASSLDRGTYLEYEQYF	TGTGCCAGCAGCTTAGATCGGGGGACCTACCTTGAATACGAGCAGTACTTC
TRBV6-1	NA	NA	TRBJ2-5	CASRRGNVQTQYF	TGTGCCAGCCGGAGGGGGAATGTGCAGACCCAGTACTTC
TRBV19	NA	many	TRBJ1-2	CASSPGAWVNYGYTF	TGTGCCAGTAGTCCAGGGGCTTGGGTTAACTATGGCTACACCTTC
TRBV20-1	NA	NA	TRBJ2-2	CSAPPSGTGELFF	TGCAGTGCTCCGCCCTCGGGAACCGGGGAGCTGTTTTTT
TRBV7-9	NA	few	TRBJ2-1	CASSRHGNEQFF	TGTGCCAGCTCTAGGCATGGGAATGAGCAGTTCTTC
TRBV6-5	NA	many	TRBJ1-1	CASSYFGPLNTEAFF	TGTGCCAGCAGTTACTTCGGACCGTTGAACACTGAAGCTTTCTTT
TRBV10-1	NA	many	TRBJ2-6	CASSPGAGANVLTF	TGCGCCAGCAGCCCAGGGGCCGGGGCCAACGTCCTGACTTTC
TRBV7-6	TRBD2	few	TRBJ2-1	CASSTRHQTSGSGYVYNEQFF	TGTGCCAGCAGCACCCGGCACCAGACTAGCGGGAGCGGATATGTATACAATGAGCAGTTCTTC
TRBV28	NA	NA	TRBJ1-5	CASSLGGNFDQPQHF	TGTGCCAGCAGTTTAGGCGGTAACTTCGACCAGCCCCAGCATTTT
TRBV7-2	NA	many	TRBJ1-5	CASSLWGSSNQPQHF	TGTGCCAGCAGCTTATGGGGTTCTAGCAATCAGCCCCAGCATTTT
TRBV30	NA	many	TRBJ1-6	CAWRNADASSYNSPLHF	TGTGCCTGGAGGAACGCGGACGCCAGCTCCTATAATTCACCCCTCCACTTT
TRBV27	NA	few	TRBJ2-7	CASSLSGSEQYF	TGTGCCAGCAGTTTATCAGGGTCCGAGCAGTACTTC
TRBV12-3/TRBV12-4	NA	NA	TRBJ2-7	CASSPGLRSNYEQYF	TGTGCCAGCAGCCCGGGACTCCGTTCGAACTACGAGCAGTACTTC
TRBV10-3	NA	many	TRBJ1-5	CAISEAGPGNQPQHF	TGTGCCATCAGTGAAGCGGGGCCGGGGAATCAGCCCCAGCATTTT
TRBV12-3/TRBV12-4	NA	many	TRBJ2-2	CASSLLKTSAGELFF	TGTGCCAGCAGTTTACTTAAGACTAGTGCCGGGGAGCTGTTTTTT
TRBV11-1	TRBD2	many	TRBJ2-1	CASSLGLAGGEQFF	TGTGCCAGCAGCTTAGGACTAGCGGGAGGGGAGCAGTTCTTC
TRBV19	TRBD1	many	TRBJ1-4	CASRQGKKDEKLFF	TGTGCCAGCCGACAGGGTAAGAAGGATGAAAAACTGTTTTTT
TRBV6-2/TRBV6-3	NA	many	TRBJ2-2	CASHGIPQGPNTGELFF	TGTGCCAGCCATGGGATTCCTCAGGGGCCCAACACCGGGGAGCTGTTTTTT
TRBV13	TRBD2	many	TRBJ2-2	CASSSGLAGAGELFF	TGTGCCAGCAGCTCGGGACTAGCGGGAGCCGGGGAGCTGTTTTTT
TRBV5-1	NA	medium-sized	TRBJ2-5	CASSPEVETQYF	TGCGCCAGCAGCCCGGAGGTGGAGACCCAGTACTTC
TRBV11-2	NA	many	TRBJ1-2	CASSPGRDYGYTF	TGTGCCAGCAGCCCAGGCAGGGACTATGGCTACACCTTC
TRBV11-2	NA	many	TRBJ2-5	CASSSRILQETQYF	TGTGCCAGCAGCTCCAGGATCCTCCAAGAGACCCAGTACTTC
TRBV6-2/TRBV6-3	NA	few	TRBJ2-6	CASSYDRSGANVLTF	TGTGCCAGCAGTTACGATCGCTCTGGGGCCAACGTCCTGACTTTC
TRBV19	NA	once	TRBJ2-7	CASSTQHSRGGSYEQYF	TGTGCCAGTAGTACCCAACACTCCAGGGGGGGGTCCTACGAGCAGTACTTC
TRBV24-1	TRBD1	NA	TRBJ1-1	CATSEGGTGDTEAFF	TGTGCCACCAGTGAGGGGGGGACAGGGGATACTGAAGCTTTCTTT
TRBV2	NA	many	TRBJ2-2	CASSVRDPGATGELFF	TGTGCCAGCAGTGTTAGGGACCCCGGGGCCACCGGGGAGCTGTTTTTT
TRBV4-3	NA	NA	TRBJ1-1	CASSQEAGRTEAFF	TGCGCCAGCAGCCAAGAGGCCGGGAGGACTGAAGCTTTCTTT
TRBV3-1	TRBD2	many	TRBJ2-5	CASSQSGADQETQYF	TGTGCCAGCAGCCAGAGCGGGGCGGACCAAGAGACCCAGTACTTC
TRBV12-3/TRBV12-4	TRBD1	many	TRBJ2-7	CASSRDPGQGDEQYF	TGTGCCAGCAGTCGAGACCCGGGACAGGGGGACGAGCAGTACTTC
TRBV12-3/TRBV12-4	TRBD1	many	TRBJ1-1	CASSPGDRAGTEAFF	TGTGCCAGCAGTCCCGGGGACAGGGCCGGGACTGAAGCTTTCTTT
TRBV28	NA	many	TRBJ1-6	CASSLRAGAFMKPLHF	TGTGCCAGCAGTTTACGAGCAGGGGCCTTTATGAAGCCCCTCCACTTT
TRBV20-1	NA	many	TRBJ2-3	CSAKEQWEDTQYF	TGCAGTGCCAAAGAACAGTGGGAGGATACGCAGTATTTT
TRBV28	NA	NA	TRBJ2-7	CASSHSVGRGPYEQYF	TGTGCCAGCAGTCATTCCGTAGGTAGAGGGCCCTACGAGCAGTACTTC
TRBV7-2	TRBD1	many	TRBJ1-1	CASSLVGTGFTEAFF	TGTGCCAGCAGCTTAGTAGGGACAGGGTTCACTGAAGCTTTCTTT
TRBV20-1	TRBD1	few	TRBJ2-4	CSAKTGLDIQYF	TGCAGTGCAAAGACAGGGCTGGACATTCAGTACTTC
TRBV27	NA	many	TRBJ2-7	CASSLGGGNPTYEQYF	TGTGCCAGCAGTTTAGGAGGGGGGAACCCTACCTACGAGCAGTACTTC
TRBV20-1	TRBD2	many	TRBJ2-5	CSASPGAASGSVVETQYF	TGCAGTGCTAGCCCCGGGGCCGCTAGCGGGAGCGTGGTAGAGACCCAGTACTTC
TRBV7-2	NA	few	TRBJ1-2	CASSLVGTAEVWGYTF	TGTGCCAGCAGCTTAGTTGGTACAGCGGAGGTGTGGGGCTACACCTTC
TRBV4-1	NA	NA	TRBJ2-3	CASSQSWAGSTDTQYF	TGCGCCAGCAGCCAAAGTTGGGCAGGGAGCACAGATACGCAGTATTTT